Listed here are 27 T cell receptor beta chains from one sample, sequenced in a study of T cell changes during pregnancy in multiple sclerosis. TCRdb's table, derived via immunoSEQ multiplex PCR, lists solely in-frame clones and lacks some. Of some 93,000 clones detected, approximately 92% appear once; the ten largest clones hold approximately 1.9%. Sequencing used peripheral blood, obtained after pregnancy. Receptors were obtained from a female donor with multiple sclerosis, enrolled in a pregnancy study.

The rearrangement joins TRBV29-1 to TRBJ1-2, with a tentative D call TRBD1 (6 bases). This CDR3 is built from 13 residues. Deletions cut 7 bases from V and 3 bases from J, with 15 bases between. Germline CDR1 is SQVTM and CDR2 is ANQGSEA. In DNA, the CDR3 is TGCAGCGGAGCTCAGGGGTTCTACTATGGCTACACCTTC. Its protein is CSGAQGFYYGYTF.

The chain has TRBV25-1 and TRBJ1-2; 12 bases match TRBD1. Per the germline V gene, CDR1 is MGHDK and CDR2 is SYGVNS. This CDR3 is built from 15 residues. The V and J ends lost 3 bases and 8 bases, in that order; junction bases with no gene match: 7. The CDR3 region is CASSDPGQGAGGYTF. DNA of the CDR3: TGTGCCAGCAGTGACCCGGGACAGGGGGCGGGCGGCTACACCTTC.

The J gene is TRBJ2-7, the V gene TRBV7-8; the match to TRBD2 covers 7 bases. V shed 1 base and J 3 bases; nucleotides not matched to a gene: 6. Germline CDR1 SGHVS, CDR2 FQNEAQ. The CDR3 extends over 15 amino acids. The CDR3 loop reads CASSLEGGRGYEQYF. The CDR3 DNA reads TGTGCCAGCAGCTTAGAAGGCGGGAGAGGCTACGAGCAGTACTTC.

The chain is built from TRBV6-6 and TRBJ2-1; D is possibly TRBD2 (6 bases). This CDR3 has 15 amino acids. CDR1 and CDR2 (germline): MNHNY, SVGAGI (reference sequence). The V end was cut by 7 bases, the J end by 0 bases, with 13 bases between. CDR3 DNA sequence: TGTGCCAGCAACGACGGGACTTCCTCCTACAATGAGCAGTTCTTC. Protein sequence: CASNDGTSSYNEQFF.

The count of this clone is one. The V and J genes are TRBV13 and TRBJ2-5; tentative D call: TRBD2 (7 bases). The CDR3 runs to 15 residues. Germline CDR1 PRHDT, CDR2 FYEKMQ (reference sequence). Trimming removed 0 bases from V and 2 bases from J, with 10 bases in between. The chain's CDR3 is CASSLGGGGQETQYF. The CDR3 DNA sequence: TGTGCCAGCAGCTTAGGGGGAGGGGGACAAGAGACCCAGTACTTC.

The V and J genes are TRBV30 and TRBJ1-2, with no clear D. This CDR3 is built from 12 residues. V lost 0 bases to trimming and J lost 8 bases, with 10 bases between them. The germline V gene encodes CDR1 GTSNPN and CDR2 SVGIG (reference sequence). In DNA form, the CDR3 reads TGTGCCTGGAGTGTCCAGGCTTCGGGCTACACCTTC. The encoded protein is CAWSVQASGYTF.

V and J are TRBV7-2 and TRBJ1-1, with 8 bases that match TRBD1. The CDR3 extends over 14 amino acids. Germline V CDR1 and CDR2: SGHTA, FQGNSA. The V gene end was trimmed by 5 bases and the J gene end by 8 bases; junction bases not matched to a gene: 10. The CDR3 bases are TGTGCCAGCAGCCCCCCCCAGGGGGCGCGGGAAGCTTTCTTT. The encoded protein is CASSPPQGAREAFF.

The chain carries TRBV7-8 and TRBJ2-1, with TRBD1 matching 7 bases. The V and J ends lost 3 bases and 4 bases, in that order; junction bases with no gene match: 21. Germline CDR1 SGHVS, CDR2 FQNEAQ. There are 20 residues in the CDR3. CDR3 region: CASSFSDPLGNRGFYNEQFF. The CDR3 DNA sequence: TGTGCCAGCAGCTTTTCGGACCCGCTAGGCAACAGGGGCTTTTACAATGAGCAGTTCTTC.

This clone appeared once. V and J are TRBV20-1 and TRBJ2-5; 7 nucleotides align to TRBD1. The CDR3 is 11 amino acids. Trimming took 5 bases from V and 11 from J; bases not matched to a gene: 8. CDR1 and CDR2 from the germline V gene are DFQATT and SNEGSKA (reference sequence). CDR3 amino acids: CSAGSMGQQYF. The CDR3 nucleotides read TGCAGTGCTGGAAGTATGGGACAGCAGTACTTC.

The V and J genes are TRBV18 and TRBJ1-2; D not certain. Germline loops: CDR1 KGHSH, CDR2 LQKENI. The CDR3 consists of 14 residues. Trimming stripped 2 bases from V and 8 bases from J, with 15 bases between. The CDR3: CASSPGLGRVGYTF. The CDR3 DNA is TGTGCCAGCTCACCAGGACTAGGAAGGGTCGGCTACACCTTC.

This clone is a singleton in its sample. This chain connects TRBV25-1 to TRBJ1-2; possibly TRBD1 for D (6 bases). CDR1 and CDR2 (germline): MGHDK, SYGVNS. This CDR3 is built from 13 residues. V lost 6 bases to trimming and J lost 6 bases, with 14 bases between them. The CDR3 coding sequence is TGTGCCAGCAGGACAGACAGGCCTGATGGCTACACCTTC. Its protein product is CASRTDRPDGYTF.

The CDR3 reads CASSLARVTGELFF. The CDR3 nucleotides read TGTGCCAGCAGTCTTGCTCGGGTTACCGGGGAGCTGTTTTTT. The rearrangement uses TRBV27 and TRBJ2-2; D unresolved. The CDR3 is 14 amino acids. V was clipped by 5 bases and J by 5 bases, with 12 bases between them. Germline V gene data show CDR1 as MNHEY and CDR2 as SMNVEV (reference sequence).

V is TRBV5-4 and J is TRBJ1-2; 10 bases align to TRBD1. V trimming: 2 bases; J trimming: 6 bases; junction bases outside the gene matches: 7. The CDR3 totals 15 residues. Germline V lookup: CDR1 SGHNT, CDR2 YYREEE (reference sequence). CDR3 in DNA: TGTGCCAGCAGCTTAAGACAGGGGGCTCCCCATGGCTACACCTTC. Amino acids: CASSLRQGAPHGYTF. The full variable domain, in which reference TRBV5-4 and TRBJ1-2 provide the parts outside the CDR3, is ETGVTQSPTHLIKTRGQQVTLRCSSQSGHNTVSWYQQALGQGPQFIFQYYREEENGRGNFPPRFSGLQFPNYSSELNVNALELDDSALYLCASSLRQGAPHGYTFGSGTRLTVV.

The chain uses TRBV6-5 and TRBJ1-2; TRBD1 matches 7 bases. CDR1 and CDR2 from the germline V gene are MNHEY and SVGAGI. The CDR3 runs to 14 residues. V gave up 6 bases and J gave up 8 bases; unmatched junction bases: 12. CDR3 bases: TGTGCCAGCAGCCAAGACAGGGCGAAAGGCGGCTACACCTTC. Amino acid sequence: CASSQDRAKGGYTF.

V gene TRBV6-1 combines with J gene TRBJ2-7, with 9 positions matching TRBD1. The CDR3 contains 15 residues. The V and J ends lost 4 bases and 4 bases, in that order; junction bases with no gene match: 8. Germline CDR1 MNHNS, CDR2 SASEGT. The CDR3 region is CASSGYRGRGYEQYF. The CDR3 bases are TGTGCCAGCAGTGGCTACAGGGGGCGCGGGTACGAGCAGTACTTC.

The V and J genes are TRBV27 and TRBJ1-1; the match to TRBD1 covers 8 bases. Germline V gives CDR1 MNHEY, CDR2 SMNVEV (reference sequence). CDR3 length equals 13 residues. V was pared by 5 bases and J by 8 bases, with 7 bases of the junction left unmatched. The CDR3 region is CASSVFNRGEAFF. The CDR3 DNA reads as TGTGCCAGCAGTGTATTTAACAGGGGGGAAGCTTTCTTT.

CDR3 sequence: CASSLEQGEYNSPLHF. The CDR3, as DNA: TGTGCCAGTAGTCTCGAACAGGGGGAATATAATTCACCCCTCCACTTT. J is TRBJ1-6 and V is TRBV19, with TRBD1 identical over 8 bases. This CDR3 region has 16 residues. Losses at the gene ends were 5 bases for V and 4 bases for J; bases not matched to a gene: 7. Germline CDR1 is LNHDA and CDR2 is SQIVND (reference sequence).

The chain is built from TRBV4-1 and TRBJ2-1; D not certain. Trimming took off 1 base at V and 8 bases at J, with 15 bases between the two ends. The germline V gene encodes CDR1 MGHRA and CDR2 YSYEKL. The CDR3 runs 15 residues. The DNA of the CDR3 is TGCGCCAGCAGCCAAGTAGGAGTCGGCTTCGATGAGCAGTTCTTC. Translating it yields CASSQVGVGFDEQFF.

The rearrangement uses TRBV6-5 and TRBJ2-7, with TRBD1 as a possible D gene (5 bases). Germline V gives CDR1 MNHEY, CDR2 SVGAGI. The V gene lost 0 bases and the J gene lost 3 bases, with 12 bases spanning the gap. There are 15 residues in the CDR3. CDR3 nucleotide sequence: TGTGCCAGCAGTTACTCGATGCTGGGGCTCTACGAGCAGTACTTC. Translating it yields CASSYSMLGLYEQYF.

Only a few counts were recorded for this clone. J is TRBJ1-5 and V is TRBV7-7; the D is unclear. V dropped 2 bases and J dropped 6 bases, with 5 bases sitting between them. CDR1 SSHAT and CDR2 FNYEAQ come from the germline V gene (reference sequence). This CDR3 has 12 residues. CDR3 in DNA: TGTGCCAGCAGCTTATATATTCAGCCCCAGCATTTT. Translation gives CASSLYIQPQHF. Combining the CDR3 with reference TRBV7-7 and TRBJ1-5 gives the whole variable domain GAGVSQSPRYKVTKRGQDVTLRCDPISSHATLYWYQQALGQGPEFLTYFNYEAQPDKSGLPSDRFSAERPEGSISTLTIQRTEQRDSAMYRCASSLYIQPQHFGDGTRLSIL.

This chain connects TRBV4-1 to TRBJ1-4; TRBD1 aligns across 9 bases. CDR1 and CDR2 from the germline V gene are MGHRA and YSYEKL. This CDR3 comprises 14 residues. V lost 1 base and J lost 6; bases outside the gene matches: 0. The CDR3 sequence: CASSQGTGDEKLFF. The CDR3, as DNA: TGCGCCAGCAGCCAAGGGACAGGGGATGAAAAACTGTTTTTT.

This chain uses TRBV9 with TRBJ2-3; no definite D call. V dropped 2 bases and J dropped 0 bases, with 7 bases sitting between them. The germline CDR1 and CDR2 sequences are SGDLS and YYNGEE. The CDR3 spans 14 residues. In DNA, the CDR3 is TGTGCCAGCAGCGTCTATAGTAGCACAGATACGCAGTATTTT. Translating it yields CASSVYSSTDTQYF. Filled out from reference TRBV9 and TRBJ2-3, the complete variable domain reads DSGVTQTPKHLITATGQRVTLRCSPRSGDLSVYWYQQSLDQGLQFLIQYYNGEERAKGNILERFSAQQFPDLHSELNLSSLELGDSALYFCASSVYSSTDTQYFGPGTRLTVL.

This sequence joins TRBV27 and TRBJ2-7, with 10 bases identical to TRBD1. V trimming: 0 bases; J trimming: 4 bases; junction bases outside the gene matches: 3. This CDR3 has 15 residues. Germline CDR1 reads MNHEY; CDR2 reads SMNVEV (reference sequence). The DNA of the CDR3 is TGTGCCAGCAGTTTATCCGGGACAGGGGCATACGAGCAGTACTTC. Its protein is CASSLSGTGAYEQYF.

This clone was recorded only once. V is TRBV19 and J is TRBJ1-5; TRBD1 matches 8 bases. This CDR3 contains 16 residues. The V segment lost 7 bases and the J segment 0 bases; nucleotides outside the gene matches: 8. Germline lookup yields CDR1 LNHDA and CDR2 SQIVND (reference sequence). The CDR3 region is CASTPTGVYSNQPQHF. In DNA form, the CDR3 reads TGTGCCAGTACTCCGACAGGGGTTTATAGCAATCAGCCCCAGCATTTT.

The rearrangement joins TRBV2 to TRBJ1-5; possibly TRBD1 for D (6 bases). Germline CDR1 reads SNHLY; CDR2 reads FYNNEI. V dropped 8 bases and J dropped 1 base, with 6 bases sitting between them. The CDR3 runs 12 residues. CDR3 nucleotides: TGTGCCAGCGGGACAAGCAATCAGCCCCAGCATTTT. Encoded protein: CASGTSNQPQHF. The whole variable domain, remainder taken from reference TRBV2 and TRBJ1-5, is EPEVTQTPSHQVTQMGQEVILRCVPISNHLYFYWYRQILGQKVEFLVSFYNNEISEKSEIFDDQFSVERPDGSNFTLKIRSTKLEDSAMYFCASGTSNQPQHFGDGTRLSIL.

This rearrangement joins TRBV7-7 to TRBJ2-5; 8 positions agree with TRBD2. V gave up 5 bases and J gave up 0 bases; unmatched junction bases: 5. Germline V gene lookup returns CDR1 SSHAT and CDR2 FNYEAQ (reference sequence). This CDR3 comprises 15 residues. Here the CDR3 reads CASSPVAGYQETQYF. The CDR3 DNA is TGTGCCAGCAGCCCTGTAGCGGGGTACCAAGAGACCCAGTACTTC. Variable domain in full (rest from reference TRBV7-7 and TRBJ2-5): GAGVSQSPRYKVTKRGQDVTLRCDPISSHATLYWYQQALGQGPEFLTYFNYEAQPDKSGLPSDRFSAERPEGSISTLTIQRTEQRDSAMYRCASSPVAGYQETQYFGPGTRLLVL.

J is TRBJ2-1 and V is TRBV7-6; 8 nucleotides agree with TRBD2. From germline, CDR1 is SGHVS and CDR2 FNYEAQ. The CDR3 consists of 17 residues. Losses at the gene ends were 2 bases for V and 4 bases for J; bases not matched to a gene: 10. CDR3 residues: CASSLIASVAGYNEQFF. Here the CDR3 DNA reads TGTGCCAGCAGCTTAATAGCCTCGGTAGCGGGATACAATGAGCAGTTCTTC. The whole variable domain, filled in from reference TRBV7-6 and TRBJ2-1, reads GAGVSQSPRYKVTKRGQDVALRCDPISGHVSLYWYRQALGQGPEFLTYFNYEAQQDKSGLPNDRFSAERPEGSISTLTIQRTEQRDSAMYRCASSLIASVAGYNEQFFGPGTRLTVL.